Shown below are 12 T cell receptor beta chains from a single sample sequenced in a study of blood T cells in healthy people across ages. Then a second PCR, running about 6 to 11 cycles, was carried out with a sample-barcoded 5' primer and a J-beta primer mix. Using its own MiXCR run on the 5' RACE reads, TCRdb lists one record per CDR3 protein. The sample records hundreds of thousands of distinct CDR3 sequences, 25% to 35% being singletons. Sequencing was carried out using blood. Receptors originate from a woman older than 75 in good health.

V usage is TRBV19 and J usage is TRBJ2-4, with 7 positions matching TRBD1. Germline assignment: CDR1 LNHDA and CDR2 SQIVND (reference sequence). J gave up 0 bases and V 3 bases, and 23 bases lay outside the gene matches. This CDR3 contains 22 residues. CDR3: CASSIVGLGTKRGPPAKNIQYF. Written as DNA, the CDR3 is TGTGCCAGTAGTATCGTAGGTTTGGGGACCAAAAGGGGGCCTCCAGCCAAAAACATTCAGTACTTC.

Ten or more counts support this clonotype. V and J are TRBV5-8 and TRBJ2-1; no clear D gene. The CDR3 is 15 residues long. CDR1 is SGHTS and CDR2 is YDEGEE in the germline V gene. V was shortened by 0 bases and J by 6 bases, with 13 bases between the two germline ends. The CDR3 reads CASSLVGRPSNEQFF. The CDR3 DNA sequence: TGTGCCAGCAGCTTGGTCGGGCGGCCCTCCAATGAGCAGTTCTTC.

A few counts support this clonotype. This may come from a read error, since a much larger clone is one base off. The CDR3 protein is CSGGTTYNEQFF. In nucleotides, the CDR3 is TGCAGTGGTGGTACAACTTACAATGAGCAGTTCTTC. The V gene is TRBV20-1, the J gene TRBJ2-1, with D unclear. The V gene's germline CDR1 is DFQATT and CDR2 SNEGSKA (reference sequence). Trimming left V 7 bases short and J 4 bases short, with 11 bases between. The CDR3 has 12 residues.

The chain uses TRBV5-8 and TRBJ1-2; TRBD1 might be the D (5 bases). The CDR3 is made up of 13 amino acids. Trimming removed 1 base at V and 8 bases at J, with 12 bases between. Germline V gives CDR1 SGHTS, CDR2 YDEGEE. The CDR3 nucleotides are TGTGCCAGCAGCTTGCGACAGAGAGGCGGCTACACCTTC. Its translation: CASSLRQRGGYTF.

The chain combines TRBV11-3 with TRBJ2-7; TRBD1 matches at 9 bases. Trimming cost V 0 bases and J 10 bases; bases outside gene matches: 19. The germline V gene encodes CDR1 SGHNT and CDR2 YENEEA. CDR3 length equals 18 residues. The CDR3 DNA follows: TGTGCCAGCAGCTTAGAAGGCGGTTCGGGACAGGGATTAATTGCCCAGTACTTC. This sequence encodes CASSLEGGSGQGLIAQYF.

With respect to this clonotype: This may stem from a read error, because a much larger clone lies one nucleotide away. The CDR3 coding sequence is TGTACCAGCAGCTCCCGAGGGGGGCGCGAAGAGACCCAGTACTTC. Its translation: CTSSSRGGREETQYF. The chain recombines TRBV7-9 with TRBJ2-5; D might be TRBD1 or TRBD2, each matching 6 bases. The CDR3 consists of 15 residues. The germline V gene encodes CDR1 SEHNR and CDR2 FQNEAQ (reference sequence).

To note about this clonotype: A clone one base away is much larger, so this may be a read error. The chain is built from TRBV6-6 and TRBJ2-7; 7 positions match TRBD1. CDR1 and CDR2 from the germline V gene are MNHNY and SVGAGI (reference sequence). V was clipped by 5 bases and J by 12 bases; unmatched bases: 10. This CDR3 comprises 12 residues. The CDR3 region is CASSAPGQRPYF. In nucleotides, the CDR3 is TGTGCCAGCAGTGCCCCGGGACAGAGGCCGTACTTC.

This clonotype was picked up many times. V and J are TRBV7-9 and TRBJ2-1; TRBD2 agrees at 8 bases. Germline V gene sequence: CDR1 SEHNR, CDR2 FQNEAQ (reference sequence). CDR3 length: 20 amino acids. V trimming: 3 bases; J trimming: 0 bases; junction bases outside the gene matches: 16. DNA for the CDR3: TGTGCCAGCAGCTTCTTAGCGGGGCCCGCCCGCTTCAGCTCCTACAATGAGCAGTTCTTC. Translating it yields CASSFLAGPARFSSYNEQFF.

A remark on this clonotype: A much larger clone is a single base away; this may be a read error. The genes are TRBV3-1 and TRBJ2-5; weak D call: TRBD1 (6 bases). V lost 0 bases, J lost 11 bases, and 16 bases lay in between. The CDR3 contains 14 residues. Germline V gene data show CDR1 as LGHDT and CDR2 as YNNKEL (reference sequence). The DNA for the CDR3 is TGTGCCAGCAGCCAAGAACAGGGTTTGTATGAGCAGTACTTC. This encodes CASSQEQGLYEQYF.

On this clonotype itself: Since a much larger clone is just one base distant, this may be a read error. The gene calls are TRBV2 and TRBJ1-1; possibly TRBD1 for D (5 bases). V was shortened by 6 bases and J by 3 bases, with 11 bases between the two germline ends. Germline loops: CDR1 SNHLY, CDR2 FYNNEI. This CDR3 is 13 amino acids long. The CDR3, as DNA: TGTGCCAGCAGGGAGGGGAGGTACACTGAAGCTTTCTTT. Amino acids: CASREGRYTEAFF.

A few counts support this clonotype. The rearrangement joins TRBV3-1 to TRBJ1-1; TRBD1 might be the D (5 bases). The CDR3 extends over 13 amino acids. The germline CDR1 and CDR2 sequences are LGHDT and YNNKEL (reference sequence). The germline V and J ends were trimmed by 1 base and 11 bases, with 14 bases remaining between them. For the CDR3, the DNA is TGTGCCAGCAGCCAAGGGTCAGCAGGGAAGGCTTTCTTT. Its translation: CASSQGSAGKAFF.

There are a few counts of this clonotype. The chain uses TRBV6-6 and TRBJ2-1; 9 nucleotides agree with TRBD1. Germline CDR1 reads MNHNY; CDR2 reads SVGAGI (reference sequence). The CDR3 spans 15 residues. J gave up 5 bases and V 5 bases, and 7 bases lay outside the gene matches. CDR3 amino acids: CASSGGTGKNNEQFF. As DNA, the CDR3 is TGTGCCAGCAGTGGGGGGACAGGGAAAAACAATGAGCAGTTCTTC.